This T cell receptor (beta chain) was identified in a study of yellow fever vaccine responses in identical twins (dated by TCRdb to the late 2010s). For context, the study as a whole: The study precisely tracked vaccine-responding T cell clones in identical twins.

Per the germline V gene, SNHLY is the CDR1 and FYNNEI is the CDR2. The CDR3 has 14 amino acids, counting the end cysteine and phenylalanine. CDR3 DNA only is kept here, 42 bases in frame from base 1. The V end gives up 1 base and the J end 8 bases, leaving 5 bases in the junction not matched to a gene. The method behind the library was RT-PCR. This sample was sequenced with an Illumina HiSeq 2500. TCRdb reprocessing: public reads trimmed at Q25 with fastp, clones called with MiXCR, in-frame beta chains kept. Each CDR3 protein gets just one entry, which takes the most common genes and DNA from the rows behind it. Across this sample there are a few thousand distinct CDR3 sequences, with 84% seen only once. Over 2.5% of the sample belongs to the ten largest clones. With regard to this clonotype: No cognate antigen has been identified for it. No much larger clone is present one base from it, and per-base qualities are unavailable.

General study outcomes and caveats: According to the authors, the vaccine-induced T cell response in identical twins seemed to be partly convergent and partly specific to each individual.

The V and J segments used are TRBV2 and TRBJ2-1, and 7 junction bases match TRBD2. Sequencing used T cells from blood (PBMCs), unsorted or a sorted subset (not recorded which), obtained before or after yellow fever vaccination (not recorded which). The TCR was taken from a woman in her late teens or twenties who received the yellow fever vaccine. Donor details come from another sample of the same person, matched by shared clones. The sequenced DNA: TGTGCCAGCAGTGAAGGGCGGGAGTGGCATGAGCAGTTCTTC. It translates to CASSEGREWHEQFF.